This T cell receptor beta chain was observed in a study of CD8+ T cells in alopecia areata. Stated treatment: oral pan-JAK inhibitor, 5-10 mg twice daily. Punch biopsies of lesional scalp, plus peripheral blood, were taken from alopecia areata patients. Regarding this clone: Its target is unknown.

General study results and limits: Among the 100 top clones, expanded CD8+ clones, like scalp clonality, were significantly decreased by tofacitinib. TCRs were shared less clearly across patients than in mice, possibly for HLA-related reasons.

Extraction of RNA preceded its reverse transcription into cDNA, which served as the sequencing template. The method was immunoSEQ multiplex PCR; TCRdb's version includes in-frame clones alone and lacks a portion of them. Altogether several thousand clones are present, roughly three fifths being singletons, with the ten largest covering around 10%. CDR3 length equals 16 residues. Germline lookup yields CDR1 SEHNR and CDR2 FQNEAQ (reference sequence). V lost 5 bases and J lost 1; bases outside the gene matches: 4. V usage is TRBV7-9 and J usage is TRBJ1-4, with 10 bases lining up with TRBD1. This clonotype originated in a human donor with alopecia areata. This sample comprised skin, obtained at week 4, from a patient treated with tofacitinib. The CDR3 sequence is CASSARDRGTNEKLFF. For the CDR3, the DNA is TGTGCCAGCAGCGCCCGGGACAGGGGAACTAATGAAAAACTGTTTTTT.